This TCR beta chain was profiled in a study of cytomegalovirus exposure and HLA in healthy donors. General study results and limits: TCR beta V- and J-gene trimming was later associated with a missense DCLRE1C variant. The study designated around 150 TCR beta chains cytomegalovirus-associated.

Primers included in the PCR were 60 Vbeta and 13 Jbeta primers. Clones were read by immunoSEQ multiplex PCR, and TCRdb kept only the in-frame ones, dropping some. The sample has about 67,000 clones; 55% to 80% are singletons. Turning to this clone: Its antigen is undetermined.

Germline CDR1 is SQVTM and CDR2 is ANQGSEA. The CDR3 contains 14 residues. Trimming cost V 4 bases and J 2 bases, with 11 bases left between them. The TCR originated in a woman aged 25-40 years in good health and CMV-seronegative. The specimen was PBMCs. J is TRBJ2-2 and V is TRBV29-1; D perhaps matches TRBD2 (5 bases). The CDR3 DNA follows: TGCAGCGTTGGCCGGGATTCTAACACCGGGGAGCTGTTTTTT. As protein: CSVGRDSNTGELFF.